The 21 T cell receptor beta chains presented below share a single source sample, sequenced in a study of Graves' ophthalmopathy and Graves' hyperthyroidism. Amplification from RNA transcripts yielded the TCR beta CDR3 regions. An opening RT-PCR round employed HTBI primers and preceded a second-round multiplex PCR. Each CDR3 protein is one row after TCRdb ran MiXCR on the multiplex PCR reads. Of about 700,000 distinct CDR3 sequences in the sample, roughly 40% were seen once. The sample taken for sequencing was peripheral blood. The receptors shown here come from an adult man with Graves' ophthalmopathy.

This clonotype was recorded many times. This chain connects TRBV6-5 to TRBJ2-7, with D unresolved. This CDR3 contains 12 residues. Germline V gene data show CDR1 as MNHEY and CDR2 as SVGAGI. V lost 5 bases to trimming and J lost 0 bases, with 5 bases between them. The CDR3 region has the DNA TGTGCCAGCAGTCAGAGCTCCTACGAGCAGTACTTC. It is translated as CASSQSSYEQYF.

This clonotype was seen repeatedly, ten times or more. The chain couples TRBV24-1 to TRBJ1-2, with D unresolved. The CDR3 has 14 amino acids. CDR1 is KGHDR and CDR2 is SFDVKD in the germline V gene. V was trimmed by 0 bases and J by 4 bases, leaving 8 bases between them. CDR3 in DNA: TGTGCCACCAGTGATTTGGAGAGAACCTATGGCTACACCTTC. Amino acids: CATSDLERTYGYTF.

The chain has TRBV6-1 and TRBJ2-7, with 8 bases that match TRBD2. Germline-derived CDR1 and CDR2 are MNHNS and SASEGT. The CDR3 is made up of 13 amino acids. The junction had 8 bases not matched to a gene; V was cut back by 7 bases and J by 6 bases. The CDR3 region is CASTSGLASEQYF. CDR3 nucleotides: TGTGCCAGCACCTCCGGACTAGCATCCGAGCAGTACTTC.

J is TRBJ1-2 and V is TRBV5-4; TRBD1 might be the D (5 bases). Germline V gene sequence: CDR1 SGHNT, CDR2 YYREEE (reference sequence). Trimming left V 0 bases short and J 5 bases short, with 17 bases between. The CDR3 runs 16 residues. CDR3 residues: CASSLDGARAIYGYTF. The DNA for the CDR3 is TGTGCCAGCAGCTTGGATGGAGCCAGGGCGATTTATGGCTACACCTTC.

This chain uses TRBV20-1 with TRBJ2-5; TRBD2 matches at 8 bases. This CDR3 has 13 residues. V shed 5 bases and J 4 bases; nucleotides not matched to a gene: 6. The V gene's germline CDR1 is DFQATT and CDR2 SNEGSKA (reference sequence). The CDR3 nucleotides are TGCAGTGCTGGCGGGGGGCCCGGAGAGACCCAGTACTTC. Translating it yields CSAGGGPGETQYF.

This clonotype was seen many times. This rearrangement joins TRBV19 to TRBJ2-7; possibly TRBD1 for D (6 bases). Per germline, CDR1 LNHDA and CDR2 SQIVND (reference sequence). V lost 4 bases, J lost 1 base, and 20 bases lay in between. The CDR3 covers 17 residues. CDR3 coding DNA: TGTGCCAGTAGTACCCTACCATATGGACAGCGATCCTACGAGCAGTACTTC. It codes for CASSTLPYGQRSYEQYF.

The gene calls are TRBV5-8 and TRBJ2-5; D may match TRBD1 or TRBD2 (5 bases each). V lost 5 bases and J 2 bases, leaving 13 bases between the germline ends. CDR3 size: 14 residues. Germline V gives CDR1 SGHTS, CDR2 YDEGEE. Here the CDR3 reads CASRDGTEQETQYF. The CDR3 DNA reads as TGTGCCAGCAGGGATGGGACCGAACAAGAGACCCAGTACTTC.

For this clonotype: Without the conserved terminal phenylalanine or tryptophan, this CDR3 likely stems from a read error. V is TRBV20-1 and J is TRBJ2-5; TRBD1 aligns across 7 bases. The CDR3 contains 15 residues. V gave up 3 bases and J gave up 2 bases; unmatched junction bases: 9. CDR1 is DFQATT, CDR2 SNEGSKA, per germline (reference sequence). The CDR3 coding sequence is TGCAGTGCTAGGGTCCCGCAGGGGGTACAAGAGACCCAGTACGTC. Its translation: CSARVPQGVQETQYV.

The rearrangement uses TRBV4-1 and TRBJ2-5; possibly TRBD2 for D (6 bases). CDR1 and CDR2 from the germline V gene are MGHRA and YSYEKL. The CDR3 is made up of 14 amino acids. With 0 bases removed from V and 5 bases from J, the gap between germline ends came to 10 bases. CDR3 protein: CASSQDWRVETQYF. As DNA, the CDR3 is TGCGCCAGCAGCCAAGATTGGAGGGTTGAGACCCAGTACTTC.

This clonotype was detected ten times or more. The chain carries TRBV10-3 and TRBJ1-1, with a possible D match to TRBD1 (5 bases). This CDR3 region has 14 residues. V shed 8 bases and J shed 4 bases, with 17 bases lying between them. Germline CDR1 and CDR2: ENHRY and SYGVKD. The DNA of the CDR3 is TGTGCCATCGGTTCGACAGTCCTGGCCACTGAAGCTTTCTTT. It codes for CAIGSTVLATEAFF.

Only one count was recorded for this clonotype. The chain couples TRBV25-1 to TRBJ2-2; 11 positions match TRBD2. The germline V gene encodes CDR1 MGHDK and CDR2 SYGVNS. J was trimmed by 4 bases and V by 8 bases; bases with no gene match: 3. This CDR3 is built from 14 residues. This chain's CDR3 is CASFGLAGTGELFF. CDR3 sequence (DNA): TGTGCCAGCTTTGGACTAGCGGGCACCGGGGAGCTGTTTTTT.

The chain joins TRBV24-1 to TRBJ1-5, with TRBD1 matching 7 bases. The CDR3 extends over 15 amino acids. V was clipped by 5 bases and J by 5 bases; unmatched bases: 8. CDR1 is KGHDR, CDR2 SFDVKD, per germline. The CDR3 protein is CATSATGQLDQPQHF. The CDR3 region has the DNA TGTGCCACCAGTGCTACGGGACAGCTTGATCAGCCCCAGCATTTT.

There are many counts of this clonotype. The rearrangement uses TRBV12-3 or TRBV12-4 and TRBJ1-1; possibly TRBD1 for D (6 bases). CDR3 length: 14 amino acids. With 2 bases removed from V and 2 bases from J, the gap between germline ends came to 9 bases. CDR3 nucleotides: TGTGCCAGCAGTTTAACAGGGTCAAACACTGAAGCTTTCTTT. It translates to CASSLTGSNTEAFF.

This clonotype was counted many times. This rearrangement joins TRBV5-1 to TRBJ1-1; TRBD1 is a possible D gene (6 bases). This CDR3 region has 14 residues. From germline, CDR1 is SGHRS and CDR2 YFSETQ. Trimming stripped 3 bases from V and 0 bases from J, with 9 bases between. CDR3 in DNA: TGCGCCAGCAGCTGGGGGCGGGTGAACACTGAAGCTTTCTTT. Translating gives CASSWGRVNTEAFF.

This clonotype has ten or more counts. The chain uses TRBV29-1 and TRBJ2-2; D is unresolved. Deletions cut 3 bases from V and 2 bases from J, with 10 bases between. Germline values: CDR1 SQVTM, CDR2 ANQGSEA. The CDR3 totals 14 residues. The CDR3, as DNA: TGCAGCGTTGATAGTGGCGGAAACACCGGGGAGCTGTTTTTT. Translated, it gives CSVDSGGNTGELFF.

The chain uses TRBV15 and TRBJ2-7; perhaps TRBD1 as D (6 bases). The length of the CDR3 is 17 residues. The ends were cut back, 1 base at V and 3 bases at J, with 19 bases in the middle. Germline values: CDR1 LNHNV, CDR2 YYDKDF (reference sequence). The CDR3 sequence: CATSRGTAYGYIYEQYF. The DNA of the CDR3 is TGTGCCACCAGCAGAGGGACAGCCTATGGCTACATCTACGAGCAGTACTTC.

This clonotype was detected a few times. This chain connects TRBV7-2 to TRBJ2-7; D gene uncertain. The CDR3 has 16 residues. The germline V and J ends were trimmed by 5 bases and 1 base, with 18 bases remaining between them. Germline assignment: CDR1 SGHTA and CDR2 FQGNSA. The CDR3 here is CASSREVGYQSYEQYF. CDR3 DNA: TGTGCCAGCAGCCGTGAGGTGGGCTATCAGTCCTACGAGCAGTACTTC.

This clonotype was counted only a few times. The genes are TRBV20-1 and TRBJ1-6, with D possibly TRBD1 on 5 matching bases. Germline CDR1 DFQATT, CDR2 SNEGSKA (reference sequence). CDR3 length: 14 amino acids. Deletions cut 0 bases from V and 7 bases from J, with 10 bases between. CDR3 protein: CSARDRVGNSPLHF. The CDR3 DNA reads as TGCAGTGCTAGAGACAGGGTTGGCAATTCACCCCTCCACTTT.

This clonotype has a count of ten or more. J is TRBJ1-6 and V is TRBV7-2; perhaps TRBD1 as D (5 bases). CDR3 length equals 16 residues. Trimming left V 5 bases short and J 11 bases short, with 22 bases between. Germline CDR1 and CDR2: SGHTA and FQGNSA. DNA of the CDR3: TGTGCCAGCAGCCAAAAGTCAGGGAGTTGGTTGGCACCCCTCCACTTT. Its translation: CASSQKSGSWLAPLHF. Based on the CDR3 plus reference TRBV7-2 and TRBJ1-6, the full variable domain is GAGVSQSPSNKVTEKGKDVELRCDPISGHTALYWYRQSLGQGLEFLIYFQGNSAPDKSGLPSDRFSAERTGGSVSTLTIQRTQQEDSAVYLCASSQKSGSWLAPLHFGNGTRLTVT.

V and J are TRBV29-1 and TRBJ2-3; TRBD2 matches 7 bases. V lost 8 bases, J lost 2 bases, and 10 bases stayed unmatched. The length of the CDR3 is 14 residues. Per the germline V gene, CDR1 is SQVTM and CDR2 is ANQGSEA. As DNA, the CDR3 is TGCAGCTTCTCGGCTAGCGGACACACAGATACGCAGTATTTT. Its translation is CSFSASGHTDTQYF.

The chain is built from TRBV29-1 and TRBJ1-2; TRBD1 might be the D (5 bases). The CDR3 spans 12 residues. Trimming shortened V by 5 bases and J by 6 bases, and 13 bases separated the two germline ends. CDR1 and CDR2 (germline): SQVTM, ANQGSEA. This CDR3 is CSVPGRLNGYTF. DNA for the CDR3: TGCAGCGTTCCGGGACGGCTGAATGGCTACACCTTC.